Shown below are 23 T cell receptor beta chains from a single sample sequenced in a study of cytomegalovirus exposure and HLA in healthy donors. A multiplex PCR was run with 60 Vbeta primers and 13 Jbeta primers. Using immunoSEQ multiplex PCR, the repertoire was profiled, and TCRdb retains in-frame clones only, with some absent. The sample table sets out fewer than 200,000 clones. Sequencing input: PBMCs. These receptor sequences come from a man aged 25-45 years in good health and CMV-seronegative.

The chain employs TRBV29-1 and TRBJ2-2, with 7 bases matching TRBD2. The CDR3 sequence is 15 residues long. J lost 5 bases, V lost 7 bases, and 13 bases had no gene match. Germline CDR1 reads SQVTM; CDR2 reads ANQGSEA. CDR3 amino acids: CSAVLVRGSTGELFF. For the CDR3, the DNA is TGCAGCGCCGTCTTAGTGCGGGGGTCGACCGGGGAGCTGTTTTTT.

The chain combines TRBV5-5 with TRBJ2-5; TRBD1 is a possible D gene (5 bases). The germline CDR1 and CDR2 sequences are SGHKS and YYEKEE (reference sequence). This CDR3 spans 15 amino acids. Trimming cost V 1 base and J 1 base, with 11 bases left between them. The DNA for the CDR3 is TGTGCCAGCAGCTTGTCGCCAGGGCTCCAAGAGACCCAGTACTTC. It codes for CASSLSPGLQETQYF.

The CDR3 DNA sequence: TGCGCCAGCAGCCAAGACGAGGGATGGCATGGCTACACCTTC. This gives the protein CASSQDEGWHGYTF. The V and J genes are TRBV4-1 and TRBJ1-2; D gene uncertain. Trimming removed 0 bases at V and 6 bases at J, with 11 bases between. This CDR3 contains 14 residues. Germline V gives CDR1 MGHRA, CDR2 YSYEKL.

This chain connects TRBV10-2 to TRBJ2-5; 7 bases are a match to TRBD1. There are 13 residues in the CDR3. Germline V gene data show CDR1 as WSHSY and CDR2 as SAAADI. The J segment lost 5 bases and the V segment lost 6 bases, leaving 6 bases of the junction unmatched. CDR3 loop: CASRRTGGETQYF. In nucleotides, the CDR3 is TGCGCCAGCAGAAGGACAGGCGGGGAGACCCAGTACTTC.

The chain joins TRBV11-2 to TRBJ1-6, with 7 positions matching TRBD1. The CDR3 length is 15 residues. With V trimmed by 0 bases and J by 4 bases, 0 bases remained unmatched. Looked up from germline, CDR1 is SGHAT and CDR2 is FQNNGV. The CDR3 protein is CASSLEGQYNSPLHF. The DNA of the CDR3 is TGTGCCAGCAGCTTAGAGGGACAGTATAATTCACCCCTCCACTTT.

This rearrangement joins TRBV19 to TRBJ2-3; D not resolved. Trimming shortened V by 11 bases and J by 1 base, and 13 bases separated the two germline ends. The CDR3 runs to 13 residues. CDR1 and CDR2 from the germline V gene are LNHDA and SQIVND (reference sequence). The CDR3 spells CAVGWQGTDTQYF. The DNA of the CDR3 is TGTGCCGTAGGATGGCAGGGCACAGATACGCAGTATTTT.

The chain is built from TRBV5-6 and TRBJ1-4; perhaps TRBD1 as D (6 bases). Germline V gene lookup returns CDR1 SGHDT and CDR2 YYEEEE. The CDR3 runs to 15 residues. V was trimmed by 3 bases and J by 7 bases, leaving 16 bases between them. This CDR3 is CASSWGRVPSEKLFF. DNA of the CDR3: TGTGCCAGCAGCTGGGGGCGGGTGCCGTCTGAAAAACTGTTTTTT. The whole variable domain, filled in from reference TRBV5-6 and TRBJ1-4, reads DAGVTQSPTHLIKTRGQQVTLRCSPKSGHDTVSWYQQALGQGPQFIFQYYEEEERQRGNFPDRFSGHQFPNYSSELNVNALLLGDSALYLCASSWGRVPSEKLFFGSGTQLSVL.

This rearrangement joins TRBV29-1 to TRBJ2-7; 9 bases align to TRBD1. Losses at the gene ends were 7 bases for V and 4 bases for J; bases not matched to a gene: 5. The CDR3 has 12 amino acids. CDR1 is SQVTM, CDR2 ANQGSEA, per germline. In nucleotides, the CDR3 is TGCAGCGCGGGACAGGGTTGGTACGAGCAGTACTTC. As protein: CSAGQGWYEQYF.

The rearrangement uses TRBV19 and TRBJ2-3, with 11 bases fitting TRBD2. CDR1 and CDR2 (germline): LNHDA, SQIVND (reference sequence). The CDR3 is 17 amino acids. V was clipped by 5 bases and J by 0 bases; unmatched bases: 7. CDR3 amino acids: CASSPRGLAGSTDTQYF. CDR3 DNA sequence: TGTGCCAGTAGTCCCCGCGGACTAGCGGGCAGCACAGATACGCAGTATTTT.

The V and J genes are TRBV5-1 and TRBJ2-1, with 7 bases lining up with TRBD1. The CDR3 is 14 residues long. Germline CDR1 and CDR2: SGHRS and YFSETQ. J gave up 6 bases and V 0 bases, and 3 bases lay outside the gene matches. The CDR3 DNA is TGCGCCAGCAGCTTGGAGGGACAGCTCAATGAGCAGTTCTTC. The encoded protein is CASSLEGQLNEQFF.

The chain combines TRBV5-1 with TRBJ2-5, with D maybe TRBD1 (5 bases). This CDR3 has 12 amino acids. V was cut by 5 bases and J by 3 bases, with 8 bases left in between. Germline V gene data show CDR1 as SGHRS and CDR2 as YFSETQ. The CDR3 protein is CASSQGEETQYF. DNA for the CDR3: TGCGCCAGCAGTCAAGGGGAAGAGACCCAGTACTTC.

The CDR3 nucleotides are TGCGCCAGCAGTGAACAGGTTTATGAAAAACTGTTTTTT. Translating gives CASSEQVYEKLFF. This sequence joins TRBV10-2 and TRBJ1-4; weak D call: TRBD1 (5 bases). The germline gives CDR1 WSHSY, CDR2 SAAADI. V gave up 3 bases and J gave up 6 bases, with 8 bases separating them. CDR3 length: 13 residues.

V gene TRBV9 combines with J gene TRBJ1-1; 7 bases fit TRBD1. This CDR3 contains 18 residues. The germline V gene encodes CDR1 SGDLS and CDR2 YYNGEE. After removal of 0 bases from V and 1 base from J, the junction contained 12 bases not matched to a gene. The CDR3 DNA reads TGTGCCAGCAGCGTAGGCCTCCCAGGGGGGCTAGGGAACACTGAAGCTTTCTTT. Amino acid sequence: CASSVGLPGGLGNTEAFF.

The chain combines TRBV9 with TRBJ2-3; D is possibly TRBD1 (6 bases). V lost 0 bases and J 3 bases, leaving 14 bases between the germline ends. The germline V gene encodes CDR1 SGDLS and CDR2 YYNGEE. CDR3 length: 16 amino acids. CDR3 residues: CASSVGRRQVTDTQYF. In DNA form, the CDR3 reads TGTGCCAGCAGCGTAGGCCGCCGACAGGTAACAGATACGCAGTATTTT.

The chain recombines TRBV5-1 with TRBJ2-2; possible D gene TRBD1, 6 bases. V dropped 2 bases and J dropped 5 bases, with 16 bases sitting between them. There are 16 residues in the CDR3. Germline lookup yields CDR1 SGHRS and CDR2 YFSETQ. The CDR3 spells CASSFASLQGTGELFF. The CDR3 bases are TGCGCCAGCAGCTTCGCGTCACTTCAGGGGACCGGGGAGCTGTTTTTT.

This rearrangement joins TRBV27 to TRBJ1-2; 7 positions agree with TRBD1. The CDR3 length is 15 residues. V was pared by 3 bases and J by 7 bases, with 11 bases of the junction left unmatched. Germline V lookup: CDR1 MNHEY, CDR2 SMNVEV (reference sequence). The CDR3 region is CASSFLTGRIAGYTF. The CDR3 nucleotides are TGTGCCAGCAGTTTCCTGACAGGGAGGATCGCTGGCTACACCTTC.

The chain recombines TRBV30 with TRBJ1-2; no definite D call. The CDR3 contains 12 residues. CDR1 and CDR2 (germline): GTSNPN, SVGIG (reference sequence). V was pared by 1 base and J by 7 bases, with 10 bases between. As DNA, the CDR3 is TGTGCCTGGAGTGGCCCTATCTCTGGCTACACCTTC. Its protein is CAWSGPISGYTF.

The rearrangement joins TRBV4-1 to TRBJ2-5, with TRBD2 identical over 12 bases. The CDR3 sequence is 16 residues long. V trimming: 1 base; J trimming: 2 bases; junction bases outside the gene matches: 2. Germline CDR1 and CDR2: MGHRA and YSYEKL. The CDR3 here is CASSQGGTSGQETQYF. CDR3 DNA sequence: TGCGCCAGCAGCCAAGGGGGGACTAGCGGGCAAGAGACCCAGTACTTC.

The chain couples TRBV5-1 to TRBJ2-7; tentatively, D is TRBD2 (6 bases). Germline V gene sequence: CDR1 SGHRS, CDR2 YFSETQ. The CDR3 is 16 residues long. The ends were cut back, 4 bases at V and 3 bases at J, with 20 bases in the middle. CDR3 region: CASSPEGTWNYYEQYF. CDR3 bases: TGCGCCAGCAGCCCGGAGGGGACCTGGAACTACTACGAGCAGTACTTC.

J is TRBJ2-7 and V is TRBV5-4; 9 nucleotides align to TRBD1. Germline assignment: CDR1 SGHNT and CDR2 YYREEE (reference sequence). J lost 0 bases, V lost 9 bases, and 4 bases had no gene match. The CDR3 is 13 residues long. The CDR3 sequence: CAIRGQGSYEQYF. DNA of the CDR3: TGTGCCATAAGGGGACAGGGCTCCTACGAGCAGTACTTC.

The rearrangement uses TRBV4-1 and TRBJ1-2; 10 nucleotides line up with TRBD1. The CDR3 sequence is 16 residues long. Germline assignment: CDR1 MGHRA and CDR2 YSYEKL. V lost 2 bases, J lost 3 bases, and 6 bases stayed unmatched. The CDR3 sequence is CASSQPRGTGDYGYTF. CDR3 nucleotide sequence: TGCGCCAGCAGCCAACCCCGGGGGACAGGGGACTATGGCTACACCTTC.

The CDR3: CASSPGTGGGQPQHF. The CDR3 coding sequence is TGTGCCAGCAGCCCCGGGACAGGGGGCGGTCAGCCCCAGCATTTT. This chain uses TRBV11-2 with TRBJ1-5, with 12 bases that match TRBD1. The CDR3 totals 15 residues. CDR1 and CDR2 (germline): SGHAT, FQNNGV. With V trimmed by 5 bases and J by 6 bases, 5 bases remained unmatched.

This chain uses TRBV5-1 with TRBJ1-2; 7 nucleotides line up with TRBD1. The CDR3 has 15 amino acids. CDR1 and CDR2 (germline): SGHRS, YFSETQ. V shed 4 bases, J shed 4 bases, and the junction held 10 bases outside the gene matches. The CDR3 loop reads CASSGSEGTAYGYTF. For the CDR3, the DNA is TGCGCCAGCAGCGGAAGTGAAGGGACAGCCTATGGCTACACCTTC. Full variable domain (rest looked up from reference TRBV5-1 and TRBJ1-2): KAGVTQTPRYLIKTRGQQVTLSCSPISGHRSVSWYQQTPGQGLQFLFEYFSETQRNKGNFPGRFSGRQFSNSRSEMNVSTLELGDSALYLCASSGSEGTAYGYTFGSGTRLTVV.